Reported below is one TCR beta chain. The data derive from a study of T cell changes during pregnancy in multiple sclerosis. The CDR3 runs 18 residues. Germline CDR1 reads SGHTA; CDR2 reads FQGNSA. Germline trimming cut 5 bases from V and 7 bases from J; bases unmatched to any gene: 13. The assay was immunoSEQ multiplex PCR, and TCRdb's table has in-frame clones only and misses some. In the table there are about 51,000 clones, around 92% of which are singletons. The receptor's source is a female donor with multiple sclerosis, enrolled in a pregnancy study. This sequence joins TRBV7-2 and TRBJ2-2; 13 bases fit TRBD2. Sequencing was performed on CD4+ T cells from peripheral blood mononuclear cells, taken in the third trimester of pregnancy. The CDR3 spells CASSRTPGTSGKGGELFF. The CDR3 region has the DNA TGTGCCAGCAGCCGTACACCCGGGACTAGCGGGAAAGGCGGGGAGCTGTTTTTT.